This T cell receptor beta chain came from a study of cytomegalovirus exposure and HLA in healthy donors. CDR1 LNHDA and CDR2 SQIVND come from the germline V gene (reference sequence). Losses at the gene ends were 5 bases for V and 1 base for J; bases not matched to a gene: 9. The CDR3 length is 17 residues. Using immunoSEQ multiplex PCR, the repertoire was profiled, and TCRdb retains in-frame clones only, with some absent. The profile shows just over 80,000 clones, about 96% of them singletons. The TCR sequence derives from a woman aged 18-30 years in good health and CMV-seronegative. The sequencing input was PBMCs. The J gene is TRBJ2-5, the V gene TRBV19, with 11 bases aligning to TRBD2. CDR3 sequence reads: CASSAPTSGGPQETQYF. The CDR3 DNA follows: TGTGCCAGTAGTGCCCCCACTAGCGGGGGCCCCCAAGAGACCCAGTACTTC.